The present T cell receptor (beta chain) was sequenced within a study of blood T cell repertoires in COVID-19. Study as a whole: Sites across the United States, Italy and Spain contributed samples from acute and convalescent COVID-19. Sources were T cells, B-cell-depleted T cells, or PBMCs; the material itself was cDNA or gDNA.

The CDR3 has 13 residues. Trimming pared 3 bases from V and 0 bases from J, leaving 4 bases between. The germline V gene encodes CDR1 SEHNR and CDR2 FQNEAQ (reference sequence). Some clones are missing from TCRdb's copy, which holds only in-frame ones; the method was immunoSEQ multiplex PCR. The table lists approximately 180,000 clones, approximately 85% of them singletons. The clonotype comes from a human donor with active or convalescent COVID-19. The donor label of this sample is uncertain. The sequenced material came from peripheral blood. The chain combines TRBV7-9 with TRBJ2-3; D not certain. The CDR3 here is CASSFGSTDTQYF. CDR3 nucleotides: TGTGCCAGCAGCTTTGGCAGCACAGATACGCAGTATTTT.